The rows below give T cell receptor beta chains drawn from one sample of a study of shared clonotypes between healthy human individuals. Generated by immunoSEQ multiplex PCR, the TCRdb table keeps only in-frame clones and is missing some. The table includes around 610,000 clones, approximately 96% detected once. The specimen was naive CD8+ T cells sorted from blood. The receptors derive from a woman between 25 and 40 years old in good health. Each CDR3 is given with its conserved first and last residue. The order of the fields is CDR3 DNA, CDR3 protein, J gene, V gene, D gene, clone size. D genes are given only for firm matches. Clone size appears in some rows only: once, few, many, or a class for an expanded clone.

CDR3 DNA: TGTGCCAGCAGGTCAGGGGGCCAAGCTTTCTTT
CDR3 protein: CASRSGGQAFF
J gene: TRBJ1-1
V gene: TRBV27
D gene: TRBD1
clone size: -

CDR3 DNA: TGCGCCAGCAGCCAAGATTATATGGAGCAGTTCTTC
CDR3 protein: CASSQDYMEQFF
J gene: TRBJ2-1
V gene: TRBV4-1
D gene: -
clone size: -

CDR3 DNA: TGTGCCACCAGCAGTCCCGGGACGTCGTATGGCTACACCTTC
CDR3 protein: CATSSPGTSYGYTF
J gene: TRBJ1-2
V gene: TRBV15
D gene: -
clone size: -

CDR3 DNA: TGTGCCAGCAGTTTAGCTCCGGAAAATGAGCAGTTCTTC
CDR3 protein: CASSLAPENEQFF
J gene: TRBJ2-1
V gene: TRBV28
D gene: -
clone size: once

CDR3 DNA: TGTGCCAGCAAGGGACTAGCGGCTTATATAAACATTCAGTACTTC
CDR3 protein: CASKGLAAYINIQYF
J gene: TRBJ2-4
V gene: TRBV2
D gene: TRBD2
clone size: -

CDR3 DNA: TGTGCCAGCAGTTACGCGGGGTCGGGAAACACCATATATTTT
CDR3 protein: CASSYAGSGNTIYF
J gene: TRBJ1-3
V gene: TRBV6-5
D gene: -
clone size: -

CDR3 DNA: TGTGCCACCAGCAGGGGACAGCTAAAAAACACTGAAGCTTTCTTT
CDR3 protein: CATSRGQLKNTEAFF
J gene: TRBJ1-1
V gene: TRBV15
D gene: TRBD1
clone size: -

CDR3 DNA: TGTGCCAGTATACAGGGTTGGGCCGACACTGAAGCTTTCTTT
CDR3 protein: CASIQGWADTEAFF
J gene: TRBJ1-1
V gene: TRBV19
D gene: -
clone size: once

CDR3 DNA: TGCGCCAGCAGCTTGGGGGGACTAGCGCTCCGCTACGAGCAGTACTTC
CDR3 protein: CASSLGGLALRYEQYF
J gene: TRBJ2-7
V gene: TRBV5-1
D gene: TRBD2
clone size: -

CDR3 DNA: TGTGCCAGCAGCTTGGGTGGGAGAAATGAGCAGTTCTTC
CDR3 protein: CASSLGGRNEQFF
J gene: TRBJ2-1
V gene: TRBV5-6
D gene: -
clone size: -

CDR3 DNA: TGTGCCAGCAGCCAAGATCAAAGTTCACCCCTCCACTTT
CDR3 protein: CASSQDQSSPLHF
J gene: TRBJ1-6
V gene: TRBV4-2
D gene: -
clone size: -

CDR3 DNA: TGTGCCAGCAGGGAAAACAGGTATAGCAATCAGCCCCAGCATTTT
CDR3 protein: CASRENRYSNQPQHF
J gene: TRBJ1-5
V gene: TRBV27
D gene: -
clone size: -

CDR3 DNA: TGTGCCAGCAACGCGTCAGGGCCGACCCCTGAAGCTTTCTTT
CDR3 protein: CASNASGPTPEAFF
J gene: TRBJ1-1
V gene: TRBV27
D gene: -
clone size: few

CDR3 DNA: TGCGCCAGCAGTCCCGGGAACACTGAAGCTTTCTTT
CDR3 protein: CASSPGNTEAFF
J gene: TRBJ1-1
V gene: TRBV10-1
D gene: -
clone size: -

CDR3 DNA: TGCAGCGTTGCAGGAAGGGGTCTTAGCTCCTACGAGCAGTACTTC
CDR3 protein: CSVAGRGLSSYEQYF
J gene: TRBJ2-7
V gene: TRBV29-1
D gene: -
clone size: once

CDR3 DNA: TGTGCCAGCAGCTTGTTCGGCAGTTCTAACTATGGCTACACCTTC
CDR3 protein: CASSLFGSSNYGYTF
J gene: TRBJ1-2
V gene: TRBV5-6
D gene: -
clone size: -

CDR3 DNA: TGTGCCAGCAGCTTGTCGGGGTTAGCGGGATTTGAGACCCAGTACTTC
CDR3 protein: CASSLSGLAGFETQYF
J gene: TRBJ2-5
V gene: TRBV7-9
D gene: TRBD2
clone size: -